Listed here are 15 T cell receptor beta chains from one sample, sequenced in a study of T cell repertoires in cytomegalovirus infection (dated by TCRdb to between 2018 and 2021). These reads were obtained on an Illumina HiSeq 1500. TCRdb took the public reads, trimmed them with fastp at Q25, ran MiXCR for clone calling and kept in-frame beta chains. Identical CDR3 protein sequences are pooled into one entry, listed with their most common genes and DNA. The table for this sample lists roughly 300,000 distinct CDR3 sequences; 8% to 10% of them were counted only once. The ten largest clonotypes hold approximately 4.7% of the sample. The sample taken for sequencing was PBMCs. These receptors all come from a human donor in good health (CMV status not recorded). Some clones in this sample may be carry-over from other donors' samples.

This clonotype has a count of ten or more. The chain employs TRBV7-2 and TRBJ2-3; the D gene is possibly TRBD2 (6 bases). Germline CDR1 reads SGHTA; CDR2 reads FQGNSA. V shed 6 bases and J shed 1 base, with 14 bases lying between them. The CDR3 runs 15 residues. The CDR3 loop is CASRPPSVGTDTQYF. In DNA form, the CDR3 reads TGTGCCAGCAGGCCCCCTAGCGTAGGCACAGATACGCAGTATTTT.

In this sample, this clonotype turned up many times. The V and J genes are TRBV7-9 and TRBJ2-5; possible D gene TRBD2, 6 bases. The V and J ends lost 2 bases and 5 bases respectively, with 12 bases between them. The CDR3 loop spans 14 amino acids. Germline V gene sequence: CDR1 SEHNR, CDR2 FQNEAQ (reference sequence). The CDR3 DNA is TGTGCCAGCAGCTTAACGGGAGTAGGGGAGACCCAGTACTTC. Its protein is CASSLTGVGETQYF. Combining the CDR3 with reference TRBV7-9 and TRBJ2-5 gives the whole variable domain DTGVSQNPRHKITKRGQNVTFRCDPISEHNRLYWYRQTLGQGPEFLTYFQNEAQLEKSRLLSDRFSAERPKGSFSTLEIQRTEQGDSAMYLCASSLTGVGETQYFGPGTRLLVL.

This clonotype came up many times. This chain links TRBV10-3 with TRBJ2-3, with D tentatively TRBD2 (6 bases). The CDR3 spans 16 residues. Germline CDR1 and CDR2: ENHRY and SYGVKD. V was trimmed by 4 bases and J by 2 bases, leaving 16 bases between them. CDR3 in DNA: TGTGCCATCAGTGGTCAGGGACTCTCCGTCACAGATACGCAGTATTTT. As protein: CAISGQGLSVTDTQYF.

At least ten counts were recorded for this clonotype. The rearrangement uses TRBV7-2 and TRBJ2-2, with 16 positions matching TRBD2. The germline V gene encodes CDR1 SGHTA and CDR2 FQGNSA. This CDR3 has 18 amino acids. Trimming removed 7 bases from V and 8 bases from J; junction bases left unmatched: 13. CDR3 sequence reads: CASIAPGLAGGPSGELFF. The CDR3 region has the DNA TGTGCCAGCATCGCCCCGGGACTAGCGGGAGGGCCTTCGGGGGAGCTGTTTTTT.

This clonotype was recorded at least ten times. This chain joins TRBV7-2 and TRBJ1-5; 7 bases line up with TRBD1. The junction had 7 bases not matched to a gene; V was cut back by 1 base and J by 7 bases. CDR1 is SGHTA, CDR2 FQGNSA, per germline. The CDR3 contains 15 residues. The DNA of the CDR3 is TGTGCCAGCAGCTTAGGGGCAGGGGGATACCAGCCCCAGCATTTT. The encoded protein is CASSLGAGGYQPQHF.

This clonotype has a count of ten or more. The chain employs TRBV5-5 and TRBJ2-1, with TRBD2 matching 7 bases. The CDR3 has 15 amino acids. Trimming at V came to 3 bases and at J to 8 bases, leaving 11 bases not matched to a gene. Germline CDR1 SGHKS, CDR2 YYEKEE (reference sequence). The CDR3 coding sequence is TGTGCCAGCAGCTCACCCGGGACTATGCTCTATGAGCAGTTCTTC. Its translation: CASSSPGTMLYEQFF.

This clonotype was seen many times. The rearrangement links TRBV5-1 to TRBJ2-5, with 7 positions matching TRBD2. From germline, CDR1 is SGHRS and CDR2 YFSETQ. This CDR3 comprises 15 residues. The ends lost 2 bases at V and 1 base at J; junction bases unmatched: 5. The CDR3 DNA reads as TGCGCCAGCAGCTTATCAGGGACTATCCAAGAGACCCAGTACTTC. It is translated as CASSLSGTIQETQYF.

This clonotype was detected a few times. The CDR3 region has the DNA TGTGCCAGCAGCCCGGATAGGCTCGGAGGACAGGGAGCATCGTACGAGCAGTACTTC. The encoded protein is CASSPDRLGGQGASYEQYF. This chain connects TRBV12-3 or TRBV12-4 to TRBJ2-7, with 8 bases lining up with TRBD1. This CDR3 comprises 19 residues. V was clipped by 6 bases and J by 4 bases; unmatched bases: 23.

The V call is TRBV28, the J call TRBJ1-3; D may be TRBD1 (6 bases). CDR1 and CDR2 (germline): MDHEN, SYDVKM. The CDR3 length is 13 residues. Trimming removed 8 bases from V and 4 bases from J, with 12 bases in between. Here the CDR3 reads CASGEDRGNTIYF. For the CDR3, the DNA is TGTGCCAGCGGGGAAGACAGGGGAAACACCATATATTTT.

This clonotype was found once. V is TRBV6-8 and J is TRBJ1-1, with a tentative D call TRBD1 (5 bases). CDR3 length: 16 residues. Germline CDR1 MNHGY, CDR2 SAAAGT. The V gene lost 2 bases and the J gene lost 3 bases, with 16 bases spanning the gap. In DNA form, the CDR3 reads TGTGCCAGCAGTTACGCTCAGGGCGATACTTACACTGAAGCTTTCTTT. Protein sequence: CASSYAQGDTYTEAFF.

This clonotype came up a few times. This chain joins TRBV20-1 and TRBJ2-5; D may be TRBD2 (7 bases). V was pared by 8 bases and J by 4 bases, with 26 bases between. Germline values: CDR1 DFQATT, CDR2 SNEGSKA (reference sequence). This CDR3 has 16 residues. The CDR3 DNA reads TGCAGTTCTTCCTTTGGTCGGGGGGCTCACCCAGAGACCCAGTACTTC. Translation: CSSSFGRGAHPETQYF.

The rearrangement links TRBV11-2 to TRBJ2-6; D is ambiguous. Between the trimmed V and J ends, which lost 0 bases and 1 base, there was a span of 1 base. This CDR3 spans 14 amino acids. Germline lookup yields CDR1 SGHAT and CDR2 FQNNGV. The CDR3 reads CASSLESGANVLTF. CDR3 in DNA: TGTGCCAGCAGCTTAGAGTCTGGGGCCAACGTCCTGACTTTC.

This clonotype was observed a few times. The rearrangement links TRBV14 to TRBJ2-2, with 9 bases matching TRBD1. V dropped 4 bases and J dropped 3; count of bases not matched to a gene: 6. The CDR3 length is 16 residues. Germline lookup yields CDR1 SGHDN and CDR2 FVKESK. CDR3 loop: CASSLRTGDDTGELFF. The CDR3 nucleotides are TGTGCCAGCAGCCTGAGGACAGGGGACGACACCGGGGAGCTGTTTTTT.

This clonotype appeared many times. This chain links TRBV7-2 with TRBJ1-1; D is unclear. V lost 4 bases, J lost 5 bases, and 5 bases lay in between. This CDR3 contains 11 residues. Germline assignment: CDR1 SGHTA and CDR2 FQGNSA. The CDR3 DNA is TGTGCCAGCAGCTGGTTAACTGAAGCTTTCTTT. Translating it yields CASSWLTEAFF.

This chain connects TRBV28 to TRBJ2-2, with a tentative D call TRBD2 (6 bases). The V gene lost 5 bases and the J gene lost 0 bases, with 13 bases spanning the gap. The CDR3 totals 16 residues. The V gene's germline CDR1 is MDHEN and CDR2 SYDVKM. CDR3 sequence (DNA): TGTGCCAGCAGTATTGCGGGACTTTCGAACACCGGGGAGCTGTTTTTT. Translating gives CASSIAGLSNTGELFF.